This is a list of T cell receptor beta chains from one sample in a study of T cells expressing NK-cell markers. No DNA is given; TCRdb re-called the 5' RACE reads and lists each CDR3 protein once. The sample table sets out about 160,000 distinct CDR3 sequences. Sequenced sample: blood T cells: a sorted CD56 or NKG2C T cell subset, CD4+ or CD8+ T cells, or bulk PBMC T cells (not recorded which). These receptors were collected from a man aged 18-70 years in good health. Each CDR3 is given with its conserved first and last residue.

cdr3_aa: CASSLGQGAADTQYF
cdr3_length: 15
v_call: TRBV7-9
j_call: TRBJ2-3

cdr3_aa: CASSGYLTGRDTQYF
cdr3_length: 15
v_call: TRBV2
j_call: TRBJ2-3

cdr3_aa: CATSKGDQPQHF
cdr3_length: 12
v_call: TRBV15
j_call: TRBJ1-5

cdr3_aa: CASSADISSNQPQHF
cdr3_length: 15
v_call: TRBV7-8
j_call: TRBJ1-5

cdr3_aa: CASSLAGYTDTQYF
cdr3_length: 14
v_call: TRBV7-8
j_call: TRBJ2-3

cdr3_aa: CASSSTQPLIETQYF
cdr3_length: 15
v_call: TRBV11-2
j_call: TRBJ2-5

cdr3_aa: CAINGAGPRDIQYF
cdr3_length: 14
v_call: TRBV10-3
j_call: TRBJ2-4

cdr3_aa: CAMGPSSGNTIYF
cdr3_length: 13
v_call: TRBV19
j_call: TRBJ1-3

cdr3_aa: CASSSGTGQKVYEQYF
cdr3_length: 16
v_call: TRBV7-9
j_call: TRBJ2-7

cdr3_aa: CATSHSAGTTGELFF
cdr3_length: 15
v_call: TRBV15
j_call: TRBJ2-2

cdr3_aa: CASSSYPGDSYVEQYF
cdr3_length: 16
v_call: TRBV7-9
j_call: TRBJ2-7

cdr3_aa: CASSPDRGHYNEQFF
cdr3_length: 15
v_call: TRBV5-6
j_call: TRBJ2-1

cdr3_aa: CASSLGFGEGEQYF
cdr3_length: 14
v_call: TRBV11-3
j_call: TRBJ2-7

cdr3_aa: CSVESGTQNTGELFF
cdr3_length: 15
v_call: TRBV29-1
j_call: TRBJ2-2

cdr3_aa: CASRPAGKGTDTQYF
cdr3_length: 15
v_call: TRBV27
j_call: TRBJ2-3

cdr3_aa: CASGLPRTGKVIWNQPQHF
cdr3_length: 19
v_call: TRBV12-5
j_call: TRBJ1-5

cdr3_aa: CSATRLAGGPGNEQFF
cdr3_length: 16
v_call: TRBV20-1
j_call: TRBJ2-1

cdr3_aa: CASSVVEGEETF
cdr3_length: 12
v_call: TRBV9
j_call: TRBJ1-2

cdr3_aa: CASTPTLGVVYNEQFF
cdr3_length: 16
v_call: TRBV6-1
j_call: TRBJ2-1

cdr3_aa: CASSLGAGGADTQYF
cdr3_length: 15
v_call: TRBV7-2
j_call: TRBJ2-3

cdr3_aa: CASSWTGMVGTDTQYF
cdr3_length: 16
v_call: TRBV2
j_call: TRBJ2-3

cdr3_aa: CASSQDLLAGEQFF
cdr3_length: 14
v_call: TRBV3-1
j_call: TRBJ2-1

cdr3_aa: CASTLHRPGQELGNTEAFF
cdr3_length: 19
v_call: TRBV6-1
j_call: TRBJ1-1

cdr3_aa: CASSQSGQGYEKLFF
cdr3_length: 15
v_call: TRBV3-1
j_call: TRBJ1-4